A single sample is the source of the 27 T cell receptor beta chains below, sequenced in a study of T cell changes during pregnancy in multiple sclerosis. Only in-frame clones appear in the TCRdb table, and some are missing; sequencing was by immunoSEQ multiplex PCR. The table lists about 69,000 clones, around 90% of them singletons. The sequencing here drew on CD4+ T cells from peripheral blood mononuclear cells, taken in the third trimester of pregnancy. Source of these receptors: a female donor in good health, enrolled as a control in a pregnancy study.

The chain joins TRBV11-3 to TRBJ2-7; D perhaps matches TRBD1 (6 bases). Trimming took 5 bases from V and 4 from J, leaving 15 bases between them. CDR1 SGHNT and CDR2 YENEEA come from the germline V gene. CDR3 size: 14 residues. Written as DNA, the CDR3 is TGTGCCAGCAGCCCTAGGGACACCTTGTACGAGCAGTACTTC. Translating gives CASSPRDTLYEQYF.

This clone came up once. The genes are TRBV19 and TRBJ1-2; 11 nucleotides agree with TRBD1. Germline V gene sequence: CDR1 LNHDA, CDR2 SQIVND (reference sequence). V shed 4 bases and J 4 bases; nucleotides not matched to a gene: 5. CDR3 length: 15 residues. The CDR3 loop is CASSTDRGRSYGYTF. CDR3 sequence (DNA): TGTGCCAGTAGTACGGACAGGGGGCGAAGCTATGGCTACACCTTC.

A single count supports this clone. CDR3 coding DNA: TGTGCCAGCAGTCGCTCTACCCGAGTCGGGGATACGCAGTATTTT. Translating gives CASSRSTRVGDTQYF. This chain connects TRBV6-6 to TRBJ2-3; D not resolved. The CDR3 runs 15 residues. Germline CDR1 reads MNHNY; CDR2 reads SVGAGI (reference sequence). V lost 5 bases and J 6 bases, leaving 18 bases between the germline ends.

This chain uses TRBV7-2 with TRBJ1-5; tentatively, D is TRBD1 (6 bases). V was pared by 6 bases and J by 5 bases, with 11 bases between. CDR1 SGHTA and CDR2 FQGNSA come from the germline V gene. The CDR3 contains 13 residues. The CDR3 coding sequence is TGTGCCAGCAGTTCTGACAGGCATCAGCCCCAGCATTTT. Amino acid sequence: CASSSDRHQPQHF. Complete variable domain (other parts from reference TRBV7-2 and TRBJ1-5): GAGVSQSPSNKVTEKGKDVELRCDPISGHTALYWYRQSLGQGLEFLIYFQGNSAPDKSGLPSDRFSAERTGGSVSTLTIQRTQQEDSAVYLCASSSDRHQPQHFGDGTRLSIL.

The chain carries TRBV5-1 and TRBJ2-1, with TRBD1 matching over 11 bases. Germline CDR1 SGHRS, CDR2 YFSETQ. There are 16 residues in the CDR3. J gave up 4 bases and V 4 bases, and 7 bases lay outside the gene matches. The DNA of the CDR3 is TGCGCCAGCAGCCCCTTCCGGGACAGGGGGTACAATGAGCAGTTCTTC. Translating it yields CASSPFRDRGYNEQFF.

The chain links TRBV2 to TRBJ2-5; 8 bases match TRBD2. CDR1 and CDR2 from the germline V gene are SNHLY and FYNNEI. The CDR3 sequence is 14 residues long. V shed 1 base and J 4 bases; nucleotides not matched to a gene: 2. The CDR3 DNA reads as TGTGCCAGCAGTGAAGGTCGGGGGGGAGAGACCCAGTACTTC. This sequence encodes CASSEGRGGETQYF.

This clone appeared a single time. V gene TRBV6-1 combines with J gene TRBJ2-5; tentative D call: TRBD2 (6 bases). The CDR3 runs 15 residues. V lost 5 bases and J 0 bases, leaving 13 bases between the germline ends. Germline lookup yields CDR1 MNHNS and CDR2 SASEGT. The chain's CDR3 is CASSLLRGHQETQYF. DNA for the CDR3: TGTGCCAGCAGTTTATTGCGGGGTCACCAAGAGACCCAGTACTTC.

This chain links TRBV6-5 with TRBJ1-5; 8 bases fit TRBD1. The CDR3 runs 14 residues. V was pared by 5 bases and J by 7 bases, with 7 bases of the junction left unmatched. Germline values: CDR1 MNHEY, CDR2 SVGAGI. CDR3 sequence (DNA): TGTGCCAGCAGTCTCCGACAGGGGCGCCAGCCCCAGCATTTT. The encoded protein is CASSLRQGRQPQHF.

The gene calls are TRBV4-1 and TRBJ1-1, with D unclear. Germline CDR1 MGHRA, CDR2 YSYEKL. The CDR3 contains 14 residues. The ends were cut back, 3 bases at V and 1 base at J, with 9 bases in the middle. The CDR3 spells CASSHPPGNTEAFF. For the CDR3, the DNA is TGCGCCAGCAGCCACCCGCCCGGGAACACTGAAGCTTTCTTT.

The chain links TRBV19 to TRBJ1-1; D is perhaps TRBD1 (5 bases). Trimming removed 9 bases from V and 0 bases from J, with 17 bases in between. The CDR3 has 15 residues. Germline assignment: CDR1 LNHDA and CDR2 SQIVND (reference sequence). The CDR3 DNA sequence: TGTGCCAGCATCTCACGGTGGGGCATGAACACTGAAGCTTTCTTT. Translation gives CASISRWGMNTEAFF.

This clone was seen once. The chain carries TRBV19 and TRBJ2-2, with 8 positions matching TRBD2. CDR3 length: 16 amino acids. J lost 5 bases, V lost 3 bases, and 8 bases had no gene match. The germline V gene has CDR1 LNHDA and CDR2 SQIVND (reference sequence). CDR3 sequence (DNA): TGTGCCAGTAGTATTCGTCGGGGGGGTGGTACCGGGGAGCTGTTTTTT. Translated, it gives CASSIRRGGGTGELFF.

This clone has only one observation. V gene TRBV11-2 combines with J gene TRBJ2-1; 7 bases agree with TRBD1. The CDR3 has 13 residues. CDR1 and CDR2 (germline): SGHAT, FQNNGV. Trimming cost V 5 bases and J 16 bases; bases outside gene matches: 14. The CDR3 bases are TGTGCCAGCAGCCTTAGGGACAGCCAGTTTTTATTCTTC. It is translated as CASSLRDSQFLFF.

The chain has TRBV5-4 and TRBJ2-3; TRBD2 might be the D (5 bases). Looked up from germline, CDR1 is SGHNT and CDR2 is YYREEE (reference sequence). Trimming removed 10 bases from V and 5 bases from J, with 20 bases in between. There are 14 residues in the CDR3. CDR3 sequence (DNA): TGTGCCTTACAGACTACGGATAAACTAGATACGCAGTATTTT. The encoded protein is CALQTTDKLDTQYF.

This clone has just one count. J is TRBJ1-2 and V is TRBV30, with D perhaps matching TRBD1 (6 bases). CDR3 length: 12 residues. Trimming removed 0 bases at V and 7 bases at J, with 9 bases between. Germline CDR1 GTSNPN, CDR2 SVGIG (reference sequence). In nucleotides, the CDR3 is TGTGCCTGGAGTGTGGGGGCGGGTGGCTACACCTTC. This codes for CAWSVGAGGYTF. The variable domain in full, completed from reference TRBV30 and TRBJ1-2, reads SQTIHQWPATLVQPVGSPLSLECTVEGTSNPNLYWYRQAAGRGLQLLFYSVGIGQISSEVPQNLSASRPQDRQFILSSKKLLLSDSGFYLCAWSVGAGGYTFGSGTRLTVV.

This clone was recorded only once. The rearrangement uses TRBV12-5 and TRBJ2-1; 9 bases are shared with TRBD1. V trimming: 5 bases; J trimming: 9 bases; junction bases outside the gene matches: 14. The germline V gene has CDR1 LGHNT and CDR2 FRNRAP. The CDR3 loop spans 16 amino acids. CDR3: CASGLITGGVLSEQFF. The CDR3 DNA follows: TGTGCTAGTGGTCTGATAACAGGGGGCGTGCTTAGTGAGCAGTTCTTC.

The V call is TRBV14, the J call TRBJ1-1; D remains unclear. CDR3 size: 15 residues. The ends were cut back, 1 base at V and 2 bases at J, with 11 bases in the middle. Germline lookup yields CDR1 SGHDN and CDR2 FVKESK. The CDR3 reads CASSQVLLSNTEAFF. The CDR3 DNA reads TGTGCCAGCAGCCAAGTACTTTTGTCAAACACTGAAGCTTTCTTT.

J is TRBJ2-7 and V is TRBV4-3; unclear D gene. Between the trimmed V and J ends, which lost 0 bases and 0 bases, there was a span of 9 bases. Per the germline V gene, CDR1 is LGHNA and CDR2 is YSLEER. The CDR3 runs to 15 residues. The CDR3 spells CASSQDRRSSYEQYF. The CDR3 coding sequence is TGCGCCAGCAGCCAAGATCGGAGAAGCTCCTACGAGCAGTACTTC.

The rearrangement joins TRBV30 to TRBJ1-5; D gene uncertain. Trimming pared 3 bases from V and 0 bases from J, leaving 15 bases between. CDR1 is GTSNPN, CDR2 SVGIG, per germline (reference sequence). The CDR3 is 16 residues long. The CDR3 loop reads CAWSPWAEYSNQPQHF. CDR3 DNA sequence: TGTGCCTGGAGCCCCTGGGCAGAGTATAGCAATCAGCCCCAGCATTTT.

This rearrangement joins TRBV10-2 to TRBJ2-5; TRBD1 matches at 12 bases. Germline CDR1 reads WSHSY; CDR2 reads SAAADI. Trimming removed 6 bases from V and 3 bases from J; junction bases left unmatched: 2. The CDR3 has 14 residues. The CDR3 DNA follows: TGCGCCAGCAGAGGGACAGGGGGCGAAGAGACCCAGTACTTC. Amino acid sequence: CASRGTGGEETQYF.

The rearrangement links TRBV11-1 to TRBJ2-7; weak D call: TRBD2 (6 bases). Germline V gene data show CDR1 as SGHAT and CDR2 as FQDESV (reference sequence). V lost 6 bases, J lost 6 bases, and 18 bases lay in between. The CDR3 is 14 amino acids. The CDR3 spells CASSRGFYPAEQYF. The CDR3 DNA follows: TGTGCCAGCAGTCGGGGGTTCTATCCGGCCGAGCAGTACTTC.

This chain links TRBV4-3 with TRBJ1-6; tentatively, D is TRBD1 (5 bases). The V end lost 3 bases, the J end lost 5 bases, and 14 bases lay between the germline ends. Germline assignment: CDR1 LGHNA and CDR2 YSLEER. The CDR3 sequence is 16 residues long. The CDR3 sequence is CASSQRGGANNSPLHF. The CDR3 DNA is TGCGCCAGCAGCCAGAGGGGAGGGGCTAATAATTCACCCCTCCACTTT.

The chain joins TRBV2 to TRBJ2-1, with 7 nucleotides matching TRBD2. The CDR3 contains 16 residues. V trimming: 4 bases; J trimming: 0 bases; junction bases outside the gene matches: 6. The germline V gene encodes CDR1 SNHLY and CDR2 FYNNEI. For the CDR3, the DNA is TGTGCCAGCAGTGTCCTGGGGGGGAGCTCCTACAATGAGCAGTTCTTC. As protein: CASSVLGGSSYNEQFF.

The chain combines TRBV11-2 with TRBJ1-5, with 9 bases aligning to TRBD1. The germline V gene has CDR1 SGHAT and CDR2 FQNNGV. The CDR3 has 14 residues. Losses at the gene ends were 4 bases for V and 5 bases for J; bases not matched to a gene: 3. The CDR3 here is CASSWTGVDQPQHF. The CDR3 coding sequence is TGTGCCAGCAGCTGGACAGGGGTTGATCAGCCCCAGCATTTT.

The rearrangement joins TRBV19 to TRBJ1-2; 7 nucleotides line up with TRBD1. CDR1 LNHDA and CDR2 SQIVND come from the germline V gene (reference sequence). The CDR3 runs 15 residues. V shed 3 bases and J 6 bases; nucleotides not matched to a gene: 10. CDR3 DNA: TGTGCCAGTAGTATCCCGGGGACAGAAAGGGATGGCTACACCTTC. It yields the protein CASSIPGTERDGYTF.

The CDR3 coding sequence is TGTGCCAGCTCACCCGGCCTAGCCGAAGGAGGGGCCCAGTACTTC. This encodes CASSPGLAEGGAQYF. The chain joins TRBV18 to TRBJ2-5, with D possibly matching TRBD2 (6 bases). CDR1 is KGHSH and CDR2 is LQKENI in the germline V gene. This CDR3 has 15 residues. Trimming took 3 bases from V and 9 from J, leaving 20 bases between them.

This chain uses TRBV4-2 with TRBJ2-4; TRBD2 matches 7 bases. The CDR3 is 14 amino acids. With 0 bases clipped from V and 8 bases from J, the junction kept 4 bases outside the gene matches. Germline loops: CDR1 LGHNA, CDR2 YNFKEQ. CDR3 sequence: CASSQEGGGDIQYF. CDR3 DNA: TGTGCCAGCAGCCAAGAGGGGGGGGGAGACATTCAGTACTTC.

This chain links TRBV5-4 with TRBJ2-2, with D tentatively TRBD1 (6 bases). Germline V gene lookup returns CDR1 SGHNT and CDR2 YYREEE (reference sequence). V dropped 5 bases and J dropped 2 bases, with 13 bases sitting between them. The CDR3 extends over 15 amino acids. In DNA, the CDR3 is TGTGCCAGCAGTTCCGCAGGGGAAAACACCGGGGAGCTGTTTTTT. Translating it yields CASSSAGENTGELFF.